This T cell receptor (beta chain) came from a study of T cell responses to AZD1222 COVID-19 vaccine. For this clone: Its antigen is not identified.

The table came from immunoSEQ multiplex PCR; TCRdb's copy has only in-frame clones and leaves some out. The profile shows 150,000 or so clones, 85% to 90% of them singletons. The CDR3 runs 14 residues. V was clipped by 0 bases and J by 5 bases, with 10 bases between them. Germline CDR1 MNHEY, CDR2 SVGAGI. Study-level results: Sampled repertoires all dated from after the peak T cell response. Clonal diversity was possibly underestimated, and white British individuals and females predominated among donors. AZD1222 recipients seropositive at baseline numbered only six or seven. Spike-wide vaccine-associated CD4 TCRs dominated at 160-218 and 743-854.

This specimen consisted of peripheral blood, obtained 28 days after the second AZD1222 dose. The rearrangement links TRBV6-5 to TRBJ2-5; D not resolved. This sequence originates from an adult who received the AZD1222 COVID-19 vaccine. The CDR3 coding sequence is TGTGCCAGCAGTTACTCGAAGGTTCCGGAGACCCAGTACTTC. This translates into CASSYSKVPETQYF.